The entry below describes one T cell receptor beta chain. Only in-frame clones appear in the TCRdb table, and some are missing; sequencing was by immunoSEQ multiplex PCR. The repertoire holds around 160,000 clones, with under 95% as singletons. This record comes from a study of T cell responses to AZD1222 COVID-19 vaccine. This CDR3 spans 12 amino acids. V lost 6 bases, J lost 4 bases, and 9 bases lay in between. The sequencing used peripheral blood, collected on day 0 of AZD1222 vaccination. The TCR originated in an adult in good health. V gene TRBV12-3 or TRBV12-4 combines with J gene TRBJ1-1; D is unclear. In DNA form, the CDR3 reads TGTGCCAGCAGCCGCGGCGGCACTGAAGCTTTCTTT. Translated: CASSRGGTEAFF.